This T cell receptor (beta chain) stems from a study of blood T cell repertoires in COVID-19. Background on the study: Sources were T cells, B-cell-depleted T cells, or PBMCs; the material itself was cDNA or gDNA.

Seattle enrolled patients during active infection and tracked them longitudinally. Looked up from germline, CDR1 is SGHTA and CDR2 is FQGTGA. The CDR3 sequence is 16 residues long. The V segment lost 0 bases and the J segment 5 bases; nucleotides outside the gene matches: 5. Original processing notes: Reference gene primer amplification gave nucleated cell count estimates. Only in-frame clones appear in the TCRdb table, and some are missing; sequencing was by immunoSEQ multiplex PCR. The DNA gave D and trimming, while V, J and clone size come from that table. The repertoire holds 150,000 to 160,000 clones, with over 75% as singletons.

The sample was peripheral blood. The V call is TRBV7-3, the J call TRBJ2-5, with 11 bases matching TRBD2. This clonotype originated in a man aged 55 to 69 with COVID-19, enrolled during active disease. CDR3 amino acids: CASSLTSGGARETQYF. CDR3 nucleotides: TGTGCCAGCAGCTTAACTAGCGGGGGGGCCCGGGAGACCCAGTACTTC.